Listed below are T cell receptor beta chains from one sample, sequenced in a study of vaccination and CD4 T cells after COVID-19. These receptors' targets are unknown. From the PCR reads, TCRdb called clonotypes with MiXCR, one entry per CDR3 protein. The sample lists about 14,000 distinct CDR3 sequences, just under 30% occurring once. The specimen comprised CD4+ T cells from blood, cultured in vitro, sampled before SARS-CoV-2 vaccination. Receptors originate from a human donor who received a COVID-19 vaccine. The CDR3 runs from the conserved cysteine through the conserved F or W. Each record gives: J gene, V gene, clone size, D gene, CDR3 protein, CDR3 DNA. The D gene is left open where the match is weak. Expanded clones are given a class, and other clones once, few, many or no size at all.

TRBJ1-5 | TRBV12-3/TRBV12-4 | NA | NA | CASSDNQGSQPQHF | TGTGCCAGCAGTGACAACCAGGGGTCTCAGCCCCAGCATTTT
TRBJ2-4 | TRBV6-2/TRBV6-3 | NA | NA | CASSYLAPRVAKNIQYF | TGTGCCAGCAGTTATCTCGCGCCCAGGGTTGCCAAAAACATTCAGTACTTC
TRBJ2-3 | TRBV6-5 | NA | TRBD2 | CASSYSFGGEDTQYF | TGTGCCAGCAGTTACTCATTTGGGGGGGAAGATACGCAGTATTTT
TRBJ2-5 | TRBV7-9 | NA | NA | CASAVGETQYF | TGTGCCAGCGCTGTCGGGGAGACCCAGTACTTC
TRBJ2-5 | TRBV2 | few | TRBD1 | CASSGTGKETQYF | TGTGCCAGCAGTGGGACAGGGAAGGAGACCCAGTACTTC
TRBJ2-1 | TRBV30 | few | TRBD2 | CAWSLSSGGFGQFF | TGTGCCTGGTCCCTCTCTAGCGGGGGGTTTGGGCAGTTCTTC
TRBJ1-5 | TRBV2 | few | TRBD1 | CASRSQGVRNQPQHF | TGTGCCAGCAGGTCGCAGGGGGTTCGGAATCAGCCCCAGCATTTT
TRBJ1-2 | TRBV30 | NA | NA | CAWRGGGHRYGYTF | TGTGCCTGGAGGGGAGGAGGACATCGCTATGGCTACACCTTC
TRBJ2-5 | TRBV6-1 | NA | TRBD2 | CASSSAGGIQETQYF | TGTGCCAGCAGTAGCGCGGGGGGAATACAAGAGACCCAGTACTTC
TRBJ1-4 | TRBV30 | NA | TRBD1 | CAWSGRQGREKLFF | TGTGCCTGGAGTGGGAGACAGGGGCGTGAAAAACTGTTTTTT
TRBJ2-1 | TRBV19 | NA | NA | CASTGVDRYNEQFF | TGTGCCAGTACAGGGGTGGATCGCTACAATGAGCAGTTCTTC